This TCR beta chain is drawn from a study of neurological immune-mediated disorders. Every sequencing run generated in excess of 180 million TCR-beta sequences. These sequences covered 15-18 subjects. TCRdb re-called the 5' RACE reads through MiXCR, storing one row per CDR3 protein. The sample records roughly 60,000 distinct CDR3 sequences, around 10% being singletons. Germline V CDR1 and CDR2: LGHDT, YNNKEL (reference sequence). V gave up 3 bases and J gave up 1 base; unmatched junction bases: 4. The CDR3 runs to 15 residues. Study outcomes and limitations: Expanded clones shared no CDR3 amino acid sequences across subjects, suggesting private repertoires in all groups.

Time point defined: longitudinal time-point 2. The group of healthy controls was made up of people who were blood bank volunteers in Maryland, USA. The study built unsorted libraries from 2 million PBMCs kept at -80 C. The table lists this clonotype with many counts. Its matching antigen is unknown. This receptor was identified in a man between 25 and 39 years old in good health. The chain carries TRBV3-1 and TRBJ2-3, with 7 bases identical to TRBD1. The source material was PBMCs. The CDR3 nucleotides are TGTGCCAGCAGCCACTTAGGGGGCGGCACAGATACGCAGTATTTT. Its translation is CASSHLGGGTDTQYF.